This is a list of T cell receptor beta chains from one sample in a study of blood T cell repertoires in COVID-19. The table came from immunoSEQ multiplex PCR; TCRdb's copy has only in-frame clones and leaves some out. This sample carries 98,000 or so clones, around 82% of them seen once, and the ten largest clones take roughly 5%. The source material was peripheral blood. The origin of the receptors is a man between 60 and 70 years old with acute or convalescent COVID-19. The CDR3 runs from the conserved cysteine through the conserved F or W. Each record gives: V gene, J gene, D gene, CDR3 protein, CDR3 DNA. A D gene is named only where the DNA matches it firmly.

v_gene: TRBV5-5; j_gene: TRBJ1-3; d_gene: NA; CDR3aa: CASKFRIDSGNTIYF; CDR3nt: TGTGCCAGCAAGTTTAGAATCGACTCTGGAAACACCATATATTTT
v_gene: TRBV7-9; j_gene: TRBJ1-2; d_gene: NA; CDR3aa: CTGVGPMNYGYTF; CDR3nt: TGTACCGGGGTAGGGCCGATGAACTATGGCTACACCTTC
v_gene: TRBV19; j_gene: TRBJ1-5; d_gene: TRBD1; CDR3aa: CASSTNPDRAGYYGNQPQHF; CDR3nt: TGTGCCAGTAGTACCAATCCCGACAGGGCGGGTTATTATGGCAATCAGCCCCAGCATTTT
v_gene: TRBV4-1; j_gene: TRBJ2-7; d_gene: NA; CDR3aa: CASSQEERGNEQYF; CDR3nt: TGCGCCAGCAGCCAAGAAGAAAGAGGAAACGAGCAGTACTTC
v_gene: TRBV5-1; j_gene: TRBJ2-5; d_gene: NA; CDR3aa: CASSLFQQMETQYF; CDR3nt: TGCGCCAGCAGCTTGTTTCAACAGATGGAGACCCAGTACTTC
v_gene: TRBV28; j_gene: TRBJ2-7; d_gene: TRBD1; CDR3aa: CASSQGDRRAYEQYF; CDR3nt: TGTGCCAGCAGTCAAGGGGACAGACGAGCCTACGAGCAGTACTTC
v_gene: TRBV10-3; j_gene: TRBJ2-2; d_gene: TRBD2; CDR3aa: CAISESLAGNTGELFF; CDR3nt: TGTGCCATCAGTGAGTCGCTAGCGGGGAACACCGGGGAGCTGTTTTTT
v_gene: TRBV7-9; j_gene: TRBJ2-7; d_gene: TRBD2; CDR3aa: CATKTSGRGEQYF; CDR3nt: TGTGCCACGAAGACTAGCGGGAGAGGGGAGCAGTACTTC
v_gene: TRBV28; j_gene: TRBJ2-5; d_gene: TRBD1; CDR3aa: CASSSPRGPGETQYF; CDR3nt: TGTGCCAGCAGTTCACCCAGGGGGCCAGGGGAGACCCAGTACTTC
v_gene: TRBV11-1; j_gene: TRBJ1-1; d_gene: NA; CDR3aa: CASSLTGDGTEAFF; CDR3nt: TGTGCCAGCAGCCTCACGGGAGATGGCACTGAAGCTTTCTTT
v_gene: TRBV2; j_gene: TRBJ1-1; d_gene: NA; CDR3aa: CASSWGEDTEAFF; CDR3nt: TGTGCCAGCAGTTGGGGGGAGGACACTGAAGCTTTCTTT